The next 31 T cell receptor beta chains were all read from a single sample in a study of blood T cell repertoires in COVID-19. Measured with immunoSEQ multiplex PCR; TCRdb has only the in-frame clones, and not every one. The table lists more than 200,000 clones, about 84% of them singletons. Sequences were obtained from PBMCs or T cells enriched from blood (not recorded which). Receptors originate from a woman between 40 and 50 years old with acute COVID-19.

A remark on this clone: The sample contains more than one DNA sequence encoding this CDR3. The chain has TRBV7-2 and TRBJ1-5; D unresolved. From germline, CDR1 is SGHTA and CDR2 FQGNSA. The V and J ends lost 2 bases and 5 bases respectively, with 7 bases between them. This CDR3 spans 13 amino acids. The CDR3 spells CASSLRGDQPQHF. CDR3 in DNA: TGTGCCAGCAGCTTAAGAGGCGATCAGCCCCAGCATTTT.

The chain couples TRBV2 to TRBJ2-2; 10 nucleotides align to TRBD1. The germline V gene encodes CDR1 SNHLY and CDR2 FYNNEI. V lost 7 bases to trimming and J lost 0 bases; unmatched junction nucleotides: 5. There are 16 residues in the CDR3. CDR3 region: CASTGQGNANTGELFF. The CDR3 DNA follows: TGTGCCAGCACGGGACAGGGGAACGCGAACACCGGGGAGCTGTTTTTT.

The chain carries TRBV19 and TRBJ1-1; D gene ambiguous. This CDR3 has 15 residues. Trimming pared 7 bases from V and 1 base from J, leaving 16 bases between. Germline values: CDR1 LNHDA, CDR2 SQIVND (reference sequence). The CDR3 here is CASTNSRGSNTEAFF. CDR3 DNA sequence: TGTGCCAGTACCAATTCCCGAGGGTCGAACACTGAAGCTTTCTTT.

The chain joins TRBV9 to TRBJ1-2; 7 bases line up with TRBD1. Germline CDR1 and CDR2: SGDLS and YYNGEE. J lost 6 bases, V lost 3 bases, and 11 bases had no gene match. This CDR3 contains 15 residues. DNA for the CDR3: TGTGCCAGCAGCGGCCAAGGGGCAGGGGGAGATGGCTACACCTTC. This codes for CASSGQGAGGDGYTF.

For the CDR3, the DNA is TGTGCCTGGAGGCGGGCTAACTATGGCTACACCTTC. Its translation: CAWRRANYGYTF. The chain uses TRBV30 and TRBJ1-2; unclear D gene. Trimming stripped 3 bases from V and 0 bases from J, with 5 bases between. Germline CDR1 is GTSNPN and CDR2 is SVGIG (reference sequence). CDR3 length: 12 residues.

The genes are TRBV10-3 and TRBJ2-3; 8 bases map to TRBD2. Trimming removed 0 bases from V and 4 bases from J; junction bases left unmatched: 9. Germline V gene sequence: CDR1 ENHRY, CDR2 SYGVKD. The CDR3 has 17 amino acids. DNA of the CDR3: TGTGCCATCAGTGAGTCGACGCGCGGGGGGCGCTCAGATACGCAGTATTTT. Amino acid sequence: CAISESTRGGRSDTQYF.

V is TRBV19 and J is TRBJ1-5; 8 bases align to TRBD1. The germline gives CDR1 LNHDA, CDR2 SQIVND (reference sequence). V dropped 4 bases and J dropped 7; count of bases not matched to a gene: 3. The CDR3 sequence is 13 residues long. In nucleotides, the CDR3 is TGTGCCAGTAGTAGGACAGGGAGCCAGCCCCAGCATTTT. Its protein is CASSRTGSQPQHF.

This chain joins TRBV5-5 and TRBJ1-5; D may be TRBD1 (6 bases). The germline CDR1 and CDR2 sequences are SGHKS and YYEKEE (reference sequence). The germline V and J ends were trimmed by 0 bases and 3 bases, with 7 bases remaining between them. The CDR3 spans 14 residues. The CDR3 sequence: CASSLAGVNQPQHF. In DNA, the CDR3 is TGTGCCAGCAGCTTGGCAGGGGTCAATCAGCCCCAGCATTTT.

The rearrangement joins TRBV19 to TRBJ1-2, with TRBD1 as a possible D gene (5 bases). V was clipped by 2 bases and J by 4 bases, with 11 bases between them. Germline V gene sequence: CDR1 LNHDA, CDR2 SQIVND (reference sequence). The CDR3 has 14 amino acids. The CDR3 is CASSISGSVYGYTF. CDR3 in DNA: TGTGCCAGTAGTATATCAGGGTCGGTCTATGGCTACACCTTC.

The V call is TRBV19, the J call TRBJ2-1, with D possibly TRBD1 on 8 matching bases. The length of the CDR3 is 13 residues. The germline V gene encodes CDR1 LNHDA and CDR2 SQIVND (reference sequence). V was trimmed by 4 bases and J by 12 bases, leaving 16 bases between them. The CDR3 region has the DNA TGTGCCAGTAGTAGAACAAACAGGGGGGGGCAGTTCTTC. Translation gives CASSRTNRGGQFF.

The chain has TRBV12-3 or TRBV12-4 and TRBJ2-4; 7 positions match TRBD1. This CDR3 contains 13 residues. The V and J ends lost 6 bases and 5 bases, in that order; junction bases with no gene match: 4. This CDR3 is CASSRDSENIQYF. The CDR3 nucleotides read TGTGCCAGCAGCCGGGACAGCGAAAACATTCAGTACTTC.

The chain joins TRBV18 to TRBJ1-2; D uncertain. Trimming stripped 3 bases from V and 4 bases from J, with 12 bases between. Germline CDR1 reads KGHSH; CDR2 reads LQKENI. This CDR3 contains 14 residues. The CDR3 loop is CASSPEDGIYGYTF. CDR3 in DNA: TGTGCCAGCTCACCCGAGGACGGGATCTATGGCTACACCTTC.

The chain is built from TRBV7-3 and TRBJ1-1; the D gene is possibly TRBD1 (6 bases). V lost 5 bases to trimming and J lost 2 bases, with 9 bases between them. The CDR3 runs to 13 residues. Per germline, CDR1 SGHTA and CDR2 FQGTGA. In DNA form, the CDR3 reads TGTGCCAGCAGCGCAGGGGTTAACACTGAAGCTTTCTTT. It translates to CASSAGVNTEAFF.

This clone was seen a few times. The chain is built from TRBV19 and TRBJ1-4; possible D gene TRBD1, 5 bases. CDR1 and CDR2 (germline): LNHDA, SQIVND (reference sequence). Trimming shortened V by 4 bases and J by 5 bases, and 11 bases separated the two germline ends. The CDR3 is 14 amino acids. CDR3 bases: TGTGCCAGTAGTAGGGGCACCTCGAATGAAAAACTGTTTTTT. This encodes CASSRGTSNEKLFF.

This chain joins TRBV7-3 and TRBJ2-5; a weak D match, TRBD2 (5 bases). Germline V CDR1 and CDR2: SGHTA, FQGTGA. Trimming took 6 bases from V and 7 from J, leaving 15 bases between them. The CDR3 totals 13 residues. The CDR3: CASSTGHGGTQYF. For the CDR3, the DNA is TGTGCCAGCAGTACCGGGCACGGAGGGACCCAGTACTTC.

V usage is TRBV7-6 and J usage is TRBJ1-1; 7 nucleotides match TRBD1. V lost 3 bases to trimming and J lost 1 base; unmatched junction nucleotides: 2. The germline V gene has CDR1 SGHVS and CDR2 FNYEAQ. The CDR3 has 14 amino acids. The CDR3 nucleotides are TGTGCCAGCAGCTTGGGACAGACGAACACTGAAGCTTTCTTT. Residues: CASSLGQTNTEAFF.

The chain employs TRBV4-1 and TRBJ1-2; D call uncertain. The germline V gene has CDR1 MGHRA and CDR2 YSYEKL. Trimming cost V 0 bases and J 8 bases, with 16 bases left between them. The CDR3 loop spans 15 amino acids. This chain's CDR3 is CASSQDTGLSSGYTF. CDR3 bases: TGCGCCAGCAGCCAAGATACCGGACTAAGCTCGGGCTACACCTTC.

The J gene is TRBJ2-1, the V gene TRBV24-1; TRBD2 matches 10 bases. From germline, CDR1 is KGHDR and CDR2 SFDVKD. The CDR3 consists of 18 residues. Trimming took 1 base from V and 4 from J; bases not matched to a gene: 9. The CDR3 sequence is CATSDFKGGLAVYNEQFF. In DNA, the CDR3 is TGTGCCACCAGTGATTTTAAGGGCGGACTAGCGGTATACAATGAGCAGTTCTTC.

This chain joins TRBV5-1 and TRBJ1-4, with D uncertain. CDR1 is SGHRS and CDR2 is YFSETQ in the germline V gene. The length of the CDR3 is 14 residues. V lost 3 bases and J 8 bases, leaving 14 bases between the germline ends. The CDR3 is CASSSLGREEKLFF. The CDR3 DNA follows: TGCGCCAGCAGCTCACTAGGGAGAGAAGAAAAACTGTTTTTT.

This sequence joins TRBV7-2 and TRBJ1-1; D might be TRBD1 (6 bases). Deletions cut 6 bases from V and 3 bases from J, with 17 bases between. The CDR3 sequence is 15 residues long. The germline CDR1 and CDR2 sequences are SGHTA and FQGNSA. CDR3 protein: CASRRGGGVDTEAFF. The CDR3 region has the DNA TGTGCCAGCAGACGGGGGGGCGGTGTGGACACTGAAGCTTTCTTT.

This clone showed up just once. The genes are TRBV29-1 and TRBJ1-4, with 7 bases fitting TRBD1. Unmatched junction bases numbered 5, after V lost 5 bases and J lost 8 bases. The germline V gene has CDR1 SQVTM and CDR2 ANQGSEA. The CDR3 covers 12 residues. CDR3 region: CSVRTGQEKLFF. The CDR3 DNA sequence: TGCAGCGTTCGGACAGGTCAGGAAAAACTGTTTTTT. The full variable domain, in which reference TRBV29-1 and TRBJ1-4 provide the parts outside the CDR3, is SAVISQKPSRDICQRGTSLTIQCQVDSQVTMMFWYRQQPGQSLTLIATANQGSEATYESGFVIDKFPISRPNLTFSTLTVSNMSPEDSSIYLCSVRTGQEKLFFGSGTQLSVL.

This clone was seen a handful of times. CDR3 coding DNA: TGTGCCAGCAGCCGGGACAGGGGGCGGGAAAAACTGTTTTTT. This encodes CASSRDRGREKLFF. V and J are TRBV6-5 and TRBJ1-4; 12 bases map to TRBD1. The germline V gene encodes CDR1 MNHEY and CDR2 SVGAGI. The CDR3 has 14 amino acids. V dropped 6 bases and J dropped 8; count of bases not matched to a gene: 4.

This chain's CDR3 is CASTPGLGFYEQYF. The CDR3 DNA is TGTGCCAGCACGCCGGGACTAGGGTTCTACGAGCAGTACTTC. This chain connects TRBV6-5 to TRBJ2-7; the match to TRBD2 covers 8 bases. The trim removed 7 bases at V and 3 bases at J, leaving 8 bases unmatched. Germline V gene lookup returns CDR1 MNHEY and CDR2 SVGAGI. This CDR3 region has 14 residues.

This sequence joins TRBV10-2 and TRBJ1-6; TRBD1 agrees at 8 bases. CDR1 is WSHSY, CDR2 SAAADI, per germline. The junction had 9 bases not matched to a gene; V was cut back by 10 bases and J by 4 bases. The CDR3 consists of 15 residues. The CDR3 sequence is CAIAETGDYNSPLHF. DNA for the CDR3: TGCGCCATCGCGGAGACAGGGGATTATAATTCACCCCTCCACTTT.

This chain connects TRBV4-1 to TRBJ2-1; 7 bases align to TRBD2. CDR1 is MGHRA, CDR2 YSYEKL, per germline. The CDR3 loop spans 15 amino acids. Unmatched junction bases numbered 6, after V lost 7 bases and J lost 0 bases. The CDR3 coding sequence is TGCGCCAGCACATGGACTAGTCTCTCCTACAATGAGCAGTTCTTC. Translation gives CASTWTSLSYNEQFF.

This clone was counted between two and nine times. The chain has TRBV19 and TRBJ2-5; tentative D call: TRBD1 (6 bases). The CDR3 consists of 15 residues. V lost 6 bases and J lost 5, with 19 bases in between. CDR1 is LNHDA, CDR2 SQIVND, per germline (reference sequence). The CDR3 bases are TGTGCCAGTAGCCCCTCCAAGACAGGCGGGGAGACCCAGTACTTC. Its translation: CASSPSKTGGETQYF.

This chain connects TRBV28 to TRBJ1-2; 7 positions match TRBD1. The V gene end was trimmed by 7 bases and the J gene end by 8 bases; junction bases not matched to a gene: 16. CDR1 and CDR2 from the germline V gene are MDHEN and SYDVKM. The CDR3 extends over 15 amino acids. The CDR3 region is CASTPSFAGGWGYTF. CDR3 DNA: TGTGCCAGCACCCCCTCATTTGCAGGGGGTTGGGGCTACACCTTC.

J is TRBJ1-4 and V is TRBV4-1, with unresolved D. V was shortened by 4 bases and J by 0 bases, with 9 bases between the two germline ends. Germline loops: CDR1 MGHRA, CDR2 YSYEKL. This CDR3 spans 15 amino acids. CDR3 protein: CASSPPGTTNEKLFF. CDR3 DNA: TGCGCCAGCAGCCCCCCGGGAACAACTAATGAAAAACTGTTTTTT.

The chain combines TRBV5-6 with TRBJ1-2; 10 bases agree with TRBD1. The length of the CDR3 is 16 residues. Germline assignment: CDR1 SGHDT and CDR2 YYEEEE. The ends lost 6 bases at V and 2 bases at J; junction bases unmatched: 10. The CDR3: CASTHLRDRGNYGYTF. The CDR3 DNA sequence: TGTGCCAGCACCCACCTCCGGGACAGGGGAAACTATGGCTACACCTTC. Full variable domain (remainder filled in from reference TRBV5-6 and TRBJ1-2): DAGVTQSPTHLIKTRGQQVTLRCSPKSGHDTVSWYQQALGQGPQFIFQYYEEEERQRGNFPDRFSGHQFPNYSSELNVNALLLGDSALYLCASTHLRDRGNYGYTFGSGTRLTVV.

This CDR3 is CASSQSQDTEAFF. The CDR3 DNA sequence: TGTGCCAGCTCACAAAGTCAGGACACTGAAGCTTTCTTT. This sequence joins TRBV18 and TRBJ1-1; D is uncertain. Per the germline V gene, CDR1 is KGHSH and CDR2 is LQKENI. This CDR3 comprises 13 residues. Trimming cost V 4 bases and J 3 bases, with 9 bases left between them. Full variable domain (remainder filled in from reference TRBV18 and TRBJ1-1): NAGVMQNPRHLVRRRGQEARLRCSPMKGHSHVYWYRQLPEEGLKFMVYLQKENIIDESGMPKERFSAEFPKEGPSILRIQQVVRGDSAAYFCASSQSQDTEAFFGQGTRLTVV.

J is TRBJ2-7 and V is TRBV6-5; 15 nucleotides agree with TRBD2. From germline, CDR1 is MNHEY and CDR2 SVGAGI. The junction had 6 bases not matched to a gene; V was cut back by 6 bases and J by 6 bases. The CDR3 is 15 amino acids. The CDR3 DNA follows: TGTGCCAGCAGATACCCGGGACTAGCGGGGGGCGAGCAGTACTTC. Its protein product is CASRYPGLAGGEQYF.